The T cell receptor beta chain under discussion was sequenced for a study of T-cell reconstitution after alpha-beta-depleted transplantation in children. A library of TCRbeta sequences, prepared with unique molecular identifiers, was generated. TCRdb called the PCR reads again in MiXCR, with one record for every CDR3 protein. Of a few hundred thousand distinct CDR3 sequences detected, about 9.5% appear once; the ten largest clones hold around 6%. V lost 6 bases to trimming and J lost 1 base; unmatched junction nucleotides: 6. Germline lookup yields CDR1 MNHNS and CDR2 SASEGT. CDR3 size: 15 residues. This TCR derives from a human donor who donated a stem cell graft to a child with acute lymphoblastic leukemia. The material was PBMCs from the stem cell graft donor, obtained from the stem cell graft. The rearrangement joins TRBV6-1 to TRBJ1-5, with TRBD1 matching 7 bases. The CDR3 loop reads CASSLQGVSNQPQHF. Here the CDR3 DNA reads TGTGCCAGCAGCCTCCAGGGGGTCAGCAATCAGCCCCAGCATTTT.